This T cell receptor (beta chain) originates from a study of blood T cell repertoires in COVID-19. Study in general: The samples span acute and convalescent COVID-19 from the United States, Italy and Spain. Nucleic acid was either cDNA or gDNA, and it came from T cells, B-cell-depleted T cells, or PBMCs.

Per the authors' pipeline: From reference gene primer amplification, estimates of nucleated cell counts were derived. Sequencing used immunoSEQ multiplex PCR; TCRdb keeps in-frame clones, though not all of them. V, J and clone size reflect that table, while D and trimming were determined from the DNA. The table includes fewer than 700,000 clones, 85% to 90% detected once. While infection was still active, Seattle patients were enrolled and then followed longitudinally. The CDR3 runs to 15 residues. Germline lookup yields CDR1 SGDLS and CDR2 YYNGEE. Trimming left V 2 bases short and J 6 bases short, with 17 bases between.

The chain is built from TRBV9 and TRBJ1-2; D possibly corresponds to TRBD1 (6 bases). Specimen: peripheral blood. The clonotype comes from a woman aged 50 to 60 with COVID-19, enrolled during active disease. In DNA form, the CDR3 reads TGTGCCAGCAGCGTTGGTTCAGGGGATATCAATGGCTACACCTTC. This sequence encodes CASSVGSGDINGYTF.